This is a list of T cell receptor beta chains from one sample in a study of cytomegalovirus exposure and HLA in healthy donors. This table comes from immunoSEQ multiplex PCR, and its TCRdb copy is limited to in-frame clones, with some not included. The repertoire holds nearly 200,000 clones, with more than 75% as singletons. Sequencing was done on a sample of PBMCs. The source is a man aged 25 to 40 in good health and CMV-seronegative. Each CDR3 is given with its conserved first and last residue. The D gene is left open where the match is weak. Clone size is stated in some rows and not others, as once, few, many or a class when expanded.

d_call	clone_size	v_call	j_call	cdr3_aa	cdr3_nt
-	-	TRBV6-5	TRBJ2-7	CASSYRVGSSYEQYF	TGTGCCAGCAGTTACCGGGTCGGGAGCTCCTACGAGCAGTACTTC
TRBD2	once	TRBV2	TRBJ2-5	CASSGLSGVQETQYF	TGTGCCAGCAGTGGTCTTAGCGGGGTCCAAGAGACCCAGTACTTC
-	-	TRBV5-5	TRBJ2-7	CASSFEGVRAYEQYF	TGTGCCAGCAGCTTTGAGGGTGTCCGGGCCTACGAGCAGTACTTC
-	once	TRBV18	TRBJ1-2	CASSLTPAGPNYGYTF	TGTGCCAGCTCCCTAACACCCGCAGGTCCTAACTATGGCTACACCTTC
-	-	TRBV21-1	TRBJ2-7	CASSKEGTGAYEQYF	TGTGCCAGCAGCAAAGAAGGAACAGGGGCCTACGAGCAGTACTTC
-	-	TRBV6-5	TRBJ1-2	CASRTSEGYGYTF	TGTGCCAGCAGGACATCCGAGGGCTATGGCTACACCTTC
TRBD2	-	TRBV5-5	TRBJ2-4	CASSSTIGRVRNIQYF	TGTGCCAGCAGCTCCACTATTGGGAGGGTGAGAAACATTCAGTACTTC
-	-	TRBV19	TRBJ1-1	CASSNTVNTEAFF	TGTGCCAGTAGCAATACTGTGAACACTGAAGCTTTCTTT
TRBD1	-	TRBV5-5	TRBJ1-2	CASSWTAGGDYGYTF	TGTGCCAGCAGCTGGACAGCAGGGGGCGATTATGGCTACACCTTC
-	-	TRBV7-9	TRBJ1-1	CASSFVPNEPEAFF	TGTGCCAGCAGCTTCGTCCCTAACGAGCCTGAAGCTTTCTTT
-	-	TRBV7-2	TRBJ1-4	CASSPTTGINEKLFF	TGTGCCAGCAGTCCTACGACGGGGATTAATGAAAAACTGTTTTTT
-	-	TRBV2	TRBJ2-3	CASGAGWSDTQYF	TGTGCCAGCGGGGCAGGGTGGTCAGATACGCAGTATTTT
TRBD1	-	TRBV15	TRBJ2-1	CATSRVRDRVSDNEQFF	TGTGCCACCAGCAGGGTCCGGGACAGGGTCAGCGACAATGAGCAGTTCTTC
-	-	TRBV6-5	TRBJ2-5	CASSFTRPEDTQYF	TGTGCCAGCAGTTTCACTAGGCCTGAAGACACCCAGTACTTC
TRBD2	-	TRBV7-9	TRBJ2-5	CSSSSVWAGGRETQYF	TGTTCCAGCAGCTCCGTTTGGGCGGGAGGGCGAGAGACCCAGTACTTC
TRBD1	-	TRBV7-9	TRBJ2-2	CASSWLSRGPNTGELFF	TGTGCCAGCAGCTGGCTAAGTAGGGGGCCGAACACCGGGGAGCTGTTTTTT
-	-	TRBV9	TRBJ1-4	CASSLSPGDEKLFF	TGTGCCAGCAGCTTAAGCCCAGGGGATGAAAAACTGTTTTTT
TRBD1	-	TRBV29-1	TRBJ2-3	CSVEDRYDRGSTDTQYF	TGCAGCGTTGAAGATCGATACGACAGGGGGAGCACAGATACGCAGTATTTT
TRBD1	-	TRBV6-5	TRBJ1-2	CASSGQGNAYTF	TGTGCCAGCAGCGGACAGGGCAATGCCTACACCTTC
-	-	TRBV7-2	TRBJ1-1	CASRPPGNLGVNTEAFF	TGTGCCAGCAGACCACCAGGGAACCTAGGAGTGAACACTGAAGCTTTCTTT
TRBD1	once	TRBV28	TRBJ2-2	CASYRGLPGELFF	TGTGCCAGTTACAGGGGGCTCCCCGGGGAGCTGTTTTTT
-	once	TRBV5-4	TRBJ2-7	CASSLGTSSSYEQYF	TGTGCCAGCAGCTTGGGGACATCGAGCTCCTACGAGCAGTACTTC
TRBD2	-	TRBV11-2	TRBJ2-7	CASIHGERGAAYEQYF	TGTGCCAGCATCCATGGGGAGCGGGGGGCTGCCTACGAGCAGTACTTC
TRBD1	-	TRBV6-1	TRBJ1-5	CASTGTGGTNQPQHF	TGTGCCAGCACCGGGACAGGGGGGACAAATCAGCCCCAGCATTTT
TRBD1	-	TRBV7-9	TRBJ2-1	CSSRTTGGIGNEQFF	TGTTCCAGCAGGACTACAGGGGGAATTGGGAATGAGCAGTTCTTC
TRBD1	-	TRBV28	TRBJ1-4	CASSVERTGGEKLFF	TGTGCCAGCAGTGTAGAGAGGACAGGGGGAGAAAAACTGTTTTTT
-	-	TRBV10-1	TRBJ1-1	CASSARGNTEAFF	TGCGCCAGCAGTGCCCGGGGGAATACTGAAGCTTTCTTT
-	-	TRBV2	TRBJ1-2	CASSERGYGYTF	TGTGCCAGCAGTGAGAGAGGATACGGCTACACCTTC
TRBD1	few	TRBV27	TRBJ2-7	CASSPGTGPSYEQYF	TGTGCCAGCAGTCCCGGGACAGGGCCTTCCTACGAGCAGTACTTC
-	-	TRBV19	TRBJ1-4	CASSISEKLFF	TGTGCCAGTAGTATCTCTGAAAAACTGTTTTTT
-	-	TRBV5-1	TRBJ2-7	CASSVGGTYEQYF	TGCGCCAGCAGCGTCGGAGGGACCTACGAGCAGTACTTC
TRBD1	-	TRBV19	TRBJ1-6	CASSTSQGKELPLHF	TGTGCCAGTAGTACTTCACAGGGGAAGGAGCTACCCCTCCACTTT
-	-	TRBV28	TRBJ2-7	CASKRDSYEQYF	TGTGCCAGCAAACGTGACAGCTACGAGCAGTACTTC
TRBD1	-	TRBV18	TRBJ1-5	CASSPTQTGGGNQPQHF	TGTGCCAGCTCACCGACGCAGACAGGGGGCGGCAATCAGCCCCAGCATTTT
-	-	TRBV18	TRBJ2-1	CASSLTRGNNEQFF	TGTGCCAGCTCACTTACTCGGGGAAACAATGAGCAGTTCTTC
-	-	TRBV18	TRBJ1-1	CASSPQRTNTEAFF	TGTGCCAGCTCACCTCAGCGCACGAACACTGAAGCTTTCTTT
TRBD2	-	TRBV5-4	TRBJ2-7	CASSLGLAGGPYEQYF	TGTGCCAGCAGCTTGGGGCTAGCGGGGGGGCCCTACGAGCAGTACTTC
-	-	TRBV15	TRBJ1-3	CATSREGTGGNTIYF	TGTGCCACCAGCAGAGAGGGCACAGGTGGAAACACCATATATTTT
TRBD2	-	TRBV6-5	TRBJ2-7	CASSETSGAPYEQYF	TGTGCCAGCAGCGAAACTAGCGGAGCCCCCTACGAGCAGTACTTC
-	once	TRBV29-1	TRBJ2-7	CSARFDYEQYF	TGCAGCGCACGGTTCGATTACGAGCAGTACTTC
-	-	TRBV27	TRBJ2-1	CASAPLLKVEQFF	TGTGCCAGCGCCCCCCTACTAAAAGTAGAGCAGTTCTTC
TRBD1	-	TRBV19	TRBJ2-3	CATSATGGPDTQYF	TGTGCTACGTCCGCGACAGGGGGCCCAGATACGCAGTATTTT
TRBD2	-	TRBV27	TRBJ2-5	CASRFKRGQEAQYF	TGTGCCAGCAGGTTCAAGCGGGGCCAAGAGGCCCAGTACTTC
TRBD1	-	TRBV19	TRBJ2-1	CASNDRAYNEQFF	TGTGCCAGTAACGACAGGGCTTACAATGAGCAGTTCTTC
-	-	TRBV6-1	TRBJ1-4	CASSAAGADNEKLFF	TGTGCCAGCAGTGCGGCTGGGGCCGATAATGAAAAACTGTTTTTT